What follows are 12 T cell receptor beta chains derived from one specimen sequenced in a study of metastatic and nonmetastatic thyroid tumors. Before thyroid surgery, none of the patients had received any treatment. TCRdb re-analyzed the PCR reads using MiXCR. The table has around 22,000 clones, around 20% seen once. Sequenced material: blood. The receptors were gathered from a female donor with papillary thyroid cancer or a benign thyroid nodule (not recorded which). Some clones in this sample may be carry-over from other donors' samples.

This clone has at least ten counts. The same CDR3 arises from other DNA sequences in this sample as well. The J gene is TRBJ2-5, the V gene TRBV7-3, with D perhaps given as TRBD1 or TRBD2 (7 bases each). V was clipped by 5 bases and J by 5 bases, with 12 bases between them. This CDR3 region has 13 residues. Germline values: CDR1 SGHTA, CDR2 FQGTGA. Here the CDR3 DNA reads TGTGCCAGCAGCCCCCAGGGGGGGGAGACCCAGTACTTC. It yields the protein CASSPQGGETQYF.

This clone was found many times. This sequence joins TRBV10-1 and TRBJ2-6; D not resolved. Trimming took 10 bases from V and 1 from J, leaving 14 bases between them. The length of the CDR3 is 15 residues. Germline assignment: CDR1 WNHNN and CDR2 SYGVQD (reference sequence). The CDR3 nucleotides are TGCGCCATCAACAAGCTCCAGTCTGGGGCCAACGTCCTGACTTTC. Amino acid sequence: CAINKLQSGANVLTF.

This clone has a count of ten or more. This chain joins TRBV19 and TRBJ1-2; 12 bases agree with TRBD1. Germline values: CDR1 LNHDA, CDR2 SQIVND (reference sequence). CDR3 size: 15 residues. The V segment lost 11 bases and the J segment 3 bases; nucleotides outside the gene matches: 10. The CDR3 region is CAAWDRGLGHYGYTF. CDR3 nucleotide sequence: TGTGCCGCCTGGGACAGGGGGCTGGGTCACTATGGCTACACCTTC.

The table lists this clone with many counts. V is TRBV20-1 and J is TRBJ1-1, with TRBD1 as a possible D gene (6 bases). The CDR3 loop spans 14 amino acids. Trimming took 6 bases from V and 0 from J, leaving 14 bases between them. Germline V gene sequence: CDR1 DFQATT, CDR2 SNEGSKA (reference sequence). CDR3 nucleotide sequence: TGCAGTGCCCCCAGCTCAGGGGTGAACACTGAAGCTTTCTTT. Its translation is CSAPSSGVNTEAFF.

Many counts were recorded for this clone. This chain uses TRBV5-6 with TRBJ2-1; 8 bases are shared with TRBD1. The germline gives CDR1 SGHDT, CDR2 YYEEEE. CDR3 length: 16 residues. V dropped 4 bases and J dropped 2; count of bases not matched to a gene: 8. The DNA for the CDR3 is TGTGCCAGCAGCCCCCCCGGGACAGGTACCTACAATGAGCAGTTCTTC. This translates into CASSPPGTGTYNEQFF.

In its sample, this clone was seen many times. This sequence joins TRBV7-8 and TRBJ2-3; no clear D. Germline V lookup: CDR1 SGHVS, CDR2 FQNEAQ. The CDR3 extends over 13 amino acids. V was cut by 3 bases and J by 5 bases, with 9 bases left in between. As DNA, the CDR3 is TGTGCCAGCAGCTTGGGGTCGGAAGATACGCAGTATTTT. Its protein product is CASSLGSEDTQYF.

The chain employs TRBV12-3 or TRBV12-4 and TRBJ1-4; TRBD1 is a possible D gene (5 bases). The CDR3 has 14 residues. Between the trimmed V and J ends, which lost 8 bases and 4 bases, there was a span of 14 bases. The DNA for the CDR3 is TGTGCCAGCCCCACAGGCGGCGGTAATGAAAAACTGTTTTTT. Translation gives CASPTGGGNEKLFF.

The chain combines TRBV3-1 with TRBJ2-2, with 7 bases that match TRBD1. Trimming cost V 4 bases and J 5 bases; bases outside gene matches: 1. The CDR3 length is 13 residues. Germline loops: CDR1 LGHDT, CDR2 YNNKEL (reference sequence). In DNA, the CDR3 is TGTGCCAGCAGCCGACAGGGAACCGGGGAGCTGTTTTTT. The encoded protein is CASSRQGTGELFF.

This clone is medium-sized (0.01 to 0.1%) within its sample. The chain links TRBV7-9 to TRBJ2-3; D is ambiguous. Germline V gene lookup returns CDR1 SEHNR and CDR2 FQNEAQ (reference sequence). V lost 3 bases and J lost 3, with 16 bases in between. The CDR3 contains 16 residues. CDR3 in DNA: TGTGCCAGCAGCTTTTCAGTCTTACTTTCGACAGATACGCAGTATTTT. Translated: CASSFSVLLSTDTQYF.

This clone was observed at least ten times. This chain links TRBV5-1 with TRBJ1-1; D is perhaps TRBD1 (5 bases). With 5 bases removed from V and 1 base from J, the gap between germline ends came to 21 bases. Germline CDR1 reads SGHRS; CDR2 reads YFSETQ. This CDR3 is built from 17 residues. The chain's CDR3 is CASRSIYWSGKNTEAFF. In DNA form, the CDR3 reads TGCGCCAGCAGGTCCATTTATTGGTCAGGGAAGAACACTGAAGCTTTCTTT.

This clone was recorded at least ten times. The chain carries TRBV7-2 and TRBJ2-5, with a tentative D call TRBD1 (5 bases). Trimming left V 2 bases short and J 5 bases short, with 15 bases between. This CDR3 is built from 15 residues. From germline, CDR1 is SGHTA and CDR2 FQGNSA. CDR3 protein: CASSLNQGIVETQYF. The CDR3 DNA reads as TGTGCCAGCAGCTTAAATCAGGGTATCGTGGAGACCCAGTACTTC.

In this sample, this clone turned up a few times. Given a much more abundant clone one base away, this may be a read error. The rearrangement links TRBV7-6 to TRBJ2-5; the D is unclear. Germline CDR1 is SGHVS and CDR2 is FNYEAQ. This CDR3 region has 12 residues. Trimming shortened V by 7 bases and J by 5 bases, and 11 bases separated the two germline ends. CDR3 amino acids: CASILPRETQYF. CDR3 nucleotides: TGTGCCAGCATTCTACCTCGGGAGACCCAGTACTTC.